This is a list of T cell receptor beta chains from one sample in a study of metastatic and nonmetastatic thyroid tumors. TCRdb re-analyzed the PCR reads through MiXCR. The data hold 35,000 to 50,000 clones, with more than 15% observed a single time. Material for sequencing was blood. These receptors all come from a female donor with papillary thyroid cancer or a benign thyroid nodule (not recorded which). Some clones in this sample may be carry-over from other donors' samples. Each CDR3 is given with its conserved first and last residue. The order of the fields is CDR3 protein, V gene, CDR3 length, J gene.

CDR3 protein: CASSQGTWANYGYTF; V gene: TRBV6-1; CDR3 length: 15; J gene: TRBJ1-2
CDR3 protein: CASSQEGQGELFF; V gene: TRBV4-2; CDR3 length: 13; J gene: TRBJ2-2
CDR3 protein: CAISESLAGKNIQYF; V gene: TRBV10-3; CDR3 length: 15; J gene: TRBJ2-4
CDR3 protein: CASSLMVGPGNEQYF; V gene: TRBV12-3/TRBV12-4; CDR3 length: 15; J gene: TRBJ2-7
CDR3 protein: CASTSPTGNSQPQHF; V gene: TRBV28; CDR3 length: 15; J gene: TRBJ1-5
CDR3 protein: CATSDRVTEAFF; V gene: TRBV12-3/TRBV12-4; CDR3 length: 12; J gene: TRBJ1-1
CDR3 protein: CATSRSSGVGKNIQYF; V gene: TRBV15; CDR3 length: 16; J gene: TRBJ2-4
CDR3 protein: CASSPGPQRELFF; V gene: TRBV11-2; CDR3 length: 13; J gene: TRBJ1-4
CDR3 protein: CASNLYPVSEQYF; V gene: TRBV6-1; CDR3 length: 13; J gene: TRBJ2-7
CDR3 protein: CATSDLRQGRSPLHF; V gene: TRBV24-1; CDR3 length: 15; J gene: TRBJ1-6
CDR3 protein: CSVVREPKGLAPAMEQFF; V gene: TRBV20-1; CDR3 length: 18; J gene: TRBJ2-1
CDR3 protein: CASSYVETDTQYF; V gene: TRBV6-6; CDR3 length: 13; J gene: TRBJ2-3
CDR3 protein: CASSESSNTGELFF; V gene: TRBV2; CDR3 length: 14; J gene: TRBJ2-2